Following are 32 T cell receptor beta chains from one sample sequenced in a study of blood T cell repertoires in COVID-19. Measured with immunoSEQ multiplex PCR; TCRdb has only the in-frame clones, and not every one. The table records approximately 120,000 clones, about four fifths of them present only once. Sample: peripheral blood. These receptors all come from a human donor in a cohort sampled during active COVID-19.

The rearrangement joins TRBV7-2 to TRBJ2-7, with 11 bases matching TRBD1. The CDR3 is 18 residues long. Germline CDR1 SGHTA, CDR2 FQGNSA. J lost 7 bases, V lost 6 bases, and 20 bases had no gene match. The CDR3 DNA reads as TGTGCCAGCAGACCACCGAAATTTCCGGGACAGGGGGACGGGGAGCAGTACTTC. Protein product: CASRPPKFPGQGDGEQYF.

The V call is TRBV27, the J call TRBJ1-1, with a weak D call TRBD1 (6 bases). This CDR3 spans 17 amino acids. The V end was cut by 2 bases, the J end by 7 bases, with 23 bases between. Germline CDR1 is MNHEY and CDR2 is SMNVEV (reference sequence). The CDR3 nucleotides read TGTGCCAGCAGTTTAGGCGGAGCGGACAGAGGAACCATTGAAGCTTTCTTT. Translation gives CASSLGGADRGTIEAFF.

This sequence joins TRBV27 and TRBJ1-4; TRBD1 agrees at 11 bases. This CDR3 contains 18 residues. Trimming took 7 bases from V and 6 from J; bases not matched to a gene: 16. CDR1 and CDR2 from the germline V gene are MNHEY and SMNVEV (reference sequence). The CDR3 DNA sequence: TGTGCCAGCAAAAGGACAGGGGGCTTTGCTTTATGGGATGAAAAACTGTTTTTT. It yields the protein CASKRTGGFALWDEKLFF.

This chain joins TRBV18 and TRBJ2-2; 7 nucleotides align to TRBD1. Germline V gene sequence: CDR1 KGHSH, CDR2 LQKENI. The ends lost 1 base at V and 0 bases at J; junction bases unmatched: 5. The CDR3 consists of 17 residues. The CDR3 protein is CASSPRNQGANTGELFF. DNA for the CDR3: TGTGCCAGCTCACCACGTAACCAGGGGGCGAACACCGGGGAGCTGTTTTTT. Based on the CDR3 plus reference TRBV18 and TRBJ2-2, the full variable domain is NAGVMQNPRHLVRRRGQEARLRCSPMKGHSHVYWYRQLPEEGLKFMVYLQKENIIDESGMPKERFSAEFPKEGPSILRIQQVVRGDSAAYFCASSPRNQGANTGELFFGEGSRLTVL.

The chain couples TRBV5-1 to TRBJ2-3, with 12 bases aligning to TRBD2. Losses at the gene ends were 0 bases for V and 7 bases for J; bases not matched to a gene: 9. The CDR3 contains 17 residues. Germline V CDR1 and CDR2: SGHRS, YFSETQ. CDR3 residues: CASSLAATSGRSNTQYF. In DNA, the CDR3 is TGCGCCAGCAGCTTGGCGGCGACTAGCGGGAGATCGAATACGCAGTATTTT. The complete variable domain, with remaining parts taken from reference TRBV5-1 and TRBJ2-3, reads KAGVTQTPRYLIKTRGQQVTLSCSPISGHRSVSWYQQTPGQGLQFLFEYFSETQRNKGNFPGRFSGRQFSNSRSEMNVSTLELGDSALYLCASSLAATSGRSNTQYFGPGTRLTVL.

The chain couples TRBV3-1 (or the pseudogene TRBV3-2) to TRBJ1-1; D unclear. The CDR3 sequence is 16 residues long. The ends were cut back, 1 base at V and 5 bases at J, with 17 bases in the middle. Germline V gives CDR1 LGHDT, CDR2 YNNKEL (reference sequence). CDR3 DNA: TGTGCCAGCAGCCAAGGTTGGGTGGCCGCAGGAACTGAAGCTTTCTTT. Translating gives CASSQGWVAAGTEAFF.

The rearrangement joins TRBV13 to TRBJ1-1; no clear D gene. CDR3 length: 13 residues. Germline lookup yields CDR1 PRHDT and CDR2 FYEKMQ (reference sequence). V was shortened by 2 bases and J by 0 bases, with 4 bases between the two germline ends. CDR3 sequence: CASSLTLNTEAFF. DNA of the CDR3: TGTGCCAGCAGCTTAACACTGAACACTGAAGCTTTCTTT.

The chain joins TRBV5-8 to TRBJ1-5; perhaps TRBD1 as D (5 bases). The CDR3 has 13 amino acids. Per the germline V gene, CDR1 is SGHTS and CDR2 is YDEGEE. V lost 4 bases to trimming and J lost 4 bases, with 9 bases between them. CDR3 sequence: CASSGGGNQPQHF. The CDR3 DNA reads TGTGCCAGCAGCGGGGGGGGGAATCAGCCCCAGCATTTT.

V gene TRBV19 combines with J gene TRBJ2-1, with no clear D. This CDR3 has 16 residues. CDR1 and CDR2 (germline): LNHDA, SQIVND (reference sequence). Trimming cost V 0 bases and J 2 bases, with 11 bases left between them. The CDR3: CASSIDRPGPYNEQFF. The CDR3 nucleotides are TGTGCCAGTAGTATAGATAGGCCAGGTCCCTACAATGAGCAGTTCTTC. The entire variable domain, with the rest obtained from reference TRBV19 and TRBJ2-1, is as follows: DGGITQSPKYLFRKEGQNVTLSCEQNLNHDAMYWYRQDPGQGLRLIYYSQIVNDFQKGDIAEGYSVSREKKESFPLTVTSAQKNPTAFYLCASSIDRPGPYNEQFFGPGTRLTVL.

The V and J genes are TRBV6-2 or TRBV6-3 and TRBJ2-3; possibly TRBD1 for D (7 bases). Germline-derived CDR1 and CDR2 are MNHEY and SVGEGT. This CDR3 has 12 residues. V was trimmed by 5 bases and J by 6 bases, leaving 9 bases between them. The CDR3 region is CASSPGGDTQYF. CDR3 sequence (DNA): TGTGCCAGCAGTCCAGGGGGGGATACGCAGTATTTT.

Note on this clone: Other DNA sequences in this sample translate to the same CDR3. The V call is TRBV4-3, the J call TRBJ2-7, with 9 bases aligning to TRBD1. Germline V lookup: CDR1 LGHNA, CDR2 YSLEER. V trimming: 3 bases; J trimming: 4 bases; junction bases outside the gene matches: 7. CDR3 length equals 15 residues. The DNA of the CDR3 is TGCGCCAGCAGCCAGGCGGCCGGGACAGGGTACGAGCAGTACTTC. It encodes CASSQAAGTGYEQYF.

The rearrangement links TRBV6-5 to TRBJ2-7; 8 positions match TRBD2. Germline CDR1 MNHEY, CDR2 SVGAGI. The CDR3 totals 15 residues. The V gene end was trimmed by 6 bases and the J gene end by 7 bases; junction bases not matched to a gene: 14. The DNA for the CDR3 is TGTGCCAGCAGGTCATTAGCGGGACGGCTGCGGGAGCAGTACTTC. Residues: CASRSLAGRLREQYF.

The chain carries TRBV18 and TRBJ2-7, with 9 nucleotides matching TRBD1. The CDR3 contains 16 residues. V lost 2 bases, J lost 5 bases, and 10 bases stayed unmatched. The V gene's germline CDR1 is KGHSH and CDR2 LQKENI. The CDR3 DNA follows: TGTGCCAGCTCACCAAACACGGGACAGGGAGTCGACGAGCAGTACTTC. This encodes CASSPNTGQGVDEQYF.

This chain joins TRBV11-2 and TRBJ1-3; D is possibly TRBD1 (5 bases). CDR1 and CDR2 (germline): SGHAT, FQNNGV. Trimming removed 1 base at V and 3 bases at J, with 13 bases between. The CDR3 is made up of 16 amino acids. For the CDR3, the DNA is TGTGCCAGCAGCTTAGTTGGCCGGGGGATTGGAAACACCATATATTTT. This encodes CASSLVGRGIGNTIYF.

The gene calls are TRBV7-3 and TRBJ2-1; 12 bases line up with TRBD2. This CDR3 spans 15 amino acids. Germline lookup yields CDR1 SGHTA and CDR2 FQGTGA. The J segment lost 6 bases and the V segment lost 5 bases, leaving 5 bases of the junction unmatched. CDR3 nucleotide sequence: TGTGCCAGCAGCCGGACTAGCGGGATTACCAATGAGCAGTTCTTC. Amino acids: CASSRTSGITNEQFF. Complete variable domain (other parts from reference TRBV7-3 and TRBJ2-1): GAGVSQTPSNKVTEKGKYVELRCDPISGHTALYWYRQSLGQGPEFLIYFQGTGAADDSGLPNDRFFAVRPEGSVSTLKIQRTERGDSAVYLCASSRTSGITNEQFFGPGTRLTVL.

The chain has TRBV18 and TRBJ2-7; 13 bases line up with TRBD2. V was pared by 3 bases and J by 1 base, with 6 bases of the junction left unmatched. There are 17 residues in the CDR3. Per the germline V gene, CDR1 is KGHSH and CDR2 is LQKENI. CDR3 DNA sequence: TGTGCCAGCTCACCGGGACTAGCGGGACTCGAATCCTACGAGCAGTACTTC. It codes for CASSPGLAGLESYEQYF.

This rearrangement joins TRBV7-3 to TRBJ2-1, with 11 bases aligning to TRBD2. Germline values: CDR1 SGHTA, CDR2 FQGTGA. Losses at the gene ends were 4 bases for V and 0 bases for J; bases not matched to a gene: 2. The CDR3 is made up of 16 amino acids. The CDR3 reads CASSYTSGSSYNEQFF. In nucleotides, the CDR3 is TGTGCCAGCAGCTATACTAGCGGGAGCTCCTACAATGAGCAGTTCTTC.

The J gene is TRBJ1-2, the V gene TRBV7-9; the D gene is possibly TRBD1 (5 bases). Germline V gives CDR1 SEHNR, CDR2 FQNEAQ (reference sequence). The V end was cut by 4 bases, the J end by 2 bases, with 14 bases between. The CDR3 runs 15 residues. CDR3 amino acids: CASSSGRGGNYGYTF. CDR3 nucleotide sequence: TGTGCCAGCAGCTCCGGACGGGGGGGAAACTATGGCTACACCTTC.

This clone showed up just a few times. Distinct nucleotide sequences in the sample also encode this CDR3. The chain has TRBV6-5 and TRBJ1-2, with a tentative D call TRBD1 (6 bases). The CDR3 contains 13 residues. The V gene's germline CDR1 is MNHEY and CDR2 SVGAGI. Trimming took 6 bases from V and 5 from J, leaving 13 bases between them. CDR3: CASRVGQYYGYTF. The CDR3 bases are TGTGCCAGCAGAGTTGGACAGTATTATGGCTACACCTTC.

With respect to this clone: The junction shows a germline mismatch at one end, possibly a read error. The V gene is TRBV7-7, the J gene TRBJ2-2; TRBD2 agrees at 11 bases. CDR3 size: 19 residues. CDR1 and CDR2 (germline): SSHAT, FNYEAQ (reference sequence). CDR3 coding DNA: TGTGCTAGCAGCTTAACCCCTCCCCGGCCTAGCGGGGGGACCGGGGAGCTGTTTTTT. This codes for CASSLTPPRPSGGTGELFF.

The gene calls are TRBV2 and TRBJ1-1; D is uncertain. Trimming shortened V by 4 bases and J by 1 base, and 7 bases separated the two germline ends. Germline V gives CDR1 SNHLY, CDR2 FYNNEI. This CDR3 comprises 13 residues. The CDR3 is CASSGAKNTEAFF. The CDR3 region has the DNA TGTGCCAGCAGTGGTGCGAAGAACACTGAAGCTTTCTTT. Together with reference TRBV2 and TRBJ1-1, the CDR3 gives the full variable domain: EPEVTQTPSHQVTQMGQEVILRCVPISNHLYFYWYRQILGQKVEFLVSFYNNEISEKSEIFDDQFSVERPDGSNFTLKIRSTKLEDSAMYFCASSGAKNTEAFFGQGTRLTVV.

The V call is TRBV18, the J call TRBJ1-1, with 8 bases fitting TRBD1. The J segment lost 2 bases and the V segment lost 1 base, leaving 9 bases of the junction unmatched. The CDR3 sequence is 17 residues long. The V gene's germline CDR1 is KGHSH and CDR2 LQKENI. CDR3 region: CASSPRLTGDSNTEAFF. Written as DNA, the CDR3 is TGTGCCAGCTCACCACGTCTGACAGGGGACTCCAACACTGAAGCTTTCTTT.

Concerning this clone: The identical CDR3 is also encoded by other nucleotide sequences in the sample. The chain couples TRBV19 to TRBJ2-1, with 7 nucleotides matching TRBD1. V lost 3 bases to trimming and J lost 4 bases; unmatched junction nucleotides: 6. The CDR3 consists of 15 residues. The V gene's germline CDR1 is LNHDA and CDR2 SQIVND (reference sequence). CDR3 coding DNA: TGTGCCAGTAGTATGGGAAGGGGGCAGTACAATGAGCAGTTCTTC. Translated, it gives CASSMGRGQYNEQFF.

The J gene is TRBJ2-7, the V gene TRBV19; the match to TRBD1 covers 9 bases. The V segment lost 5 bases and the J segment 2 bases; nucleotides outside the gene matches: 7. The CDR3 contains 15 residues. Germline V gives CDR1 LNHDA, CDR2 SQIVND (reference sequence). The CDR3 region is CASSPGTGSAYEQYF. The CDR3 nucleotides read TGTGCCAGTAGTCCCGGGACAGGGTCTGCCTACGAGCAGTACTTC. The full variable domain, in which reference TRBV19 and TRBJ2-7 provide the parts outside the CDR3, is DGGITQSPKYLFRKEGQNVTLSCEQNLNHDAMYWYRQDPGQGLRLIYYSQIVNDFQKGDIAEGYSVSREKKESFPLTVTSAQKNPTAFYLCASSPGTGSAYEQYFGPGTRLTVT.

This clone was observed many times. The J gene is TRBJ1-3, the V gene TRBV5-6; D is perhaps TRBD1 (6 bases). Trimming removed 1 base at V and 4 bases at J, with 9 bases between. CDR3 size: 14 residues. The germline V gene has CDR1 SGHDT and CDR2 YYEEEE. The CDR3 sequence is CASSLRGKGNTIYF. In DNA, the CDR3 is TGTGCCAGCAGCTTGAGGGGGAAGGGAAACACCATATATTTT.

This rearrangement joins TRBV4-3 to TRBJ1-6, with a possible D match to TRBD1 (6 bases). Germline V gene sequence: CDR1 LGHNA, CDR2 YSLEER. This CDR3 has 17 amino acids. V was trimmed by 2 bases and J by 3 bases, leaving 14 bases between them. Here the CDR3 reads CASSQKQGPNYNSPLHF. CDR3 nucleotide sequence: TGCGCCAGCAGCCAAAAACAGGGTCCGAACTATAATTCACCCCTCCACTTT.

V is TRBV6-6 and J is TRBJ1-4; 9 bases fit TRBD1. Germline V CDR1 and CDR2: MNHNY, SVGAGI (reference sequence). This CDR3 is built from 15 residues. After removal of 7 bases from V and 7 bases from J, the junction contained 10 bases not matched to a gene. CDR3 loop: CASNREGQGSEKLFF. CDR3 nucleotides: TGTGCCAGCAATAGAGAGGGACAGGGAAGTGAAAAACTGTTTTTT.

V gene TRBV10-3 combines with J gene TRBJ2-3; 11 bases map to TRBD2. This CDR3 has 19 amino acids. Per germline, CDR1 ENHRY and CDR2 SYGVKD. Trimming at V came to 2 bases and at J to 0 bases, leaving 10 bases not matched to a gene. CDR3 loop: CAISEGIAGGGPSTDTQYF. The CDR3 DNA reads as TGTGCCATCAGTGAGGGAATAGCGGGAGGGGGCCCTAGCACAGATACGCAGTATTTT.

This clone has a handful of counts. The rearrangement uses TRBV28 and TRBJ2-7; 11 bases match TRBD2. V was pared by 6 bases and J by 5 bases, with 6 bases of the junction left unmatched. This CDR3 is built from 14 residues. Per the germline V gene, CDR1 is MDHEN and CDR2 is SYDVKM. The CDR3 reads CASSFSGRAHEQYF. CDR3 in DNA: TGTGCCAGCAGCTTTAGCGGGAGGGCACACGAGCAGTACTTC.

The chain has TRBV28 and TRBJ2-7, with 9 bases fitting TRBD2. This CDR3 has 15 amino acids. Looked up from germline, CDR1 is MDHEN and CDR2 is SYDVKM. Losses at the gene ends were 2 bases for V and 4 bases for J; bases not matched to a gene: 6. Here the CDR3 DNA reads TGTGCCAGCAGTTTAGGGGCTAGCGGGAAGTACGAGCAGTACTTC. This encodes CASSLGASGKYEQYF. The full variable domain, rest sourced from reference TRBV28 and TRBJ2-7, is DVKVTQSSRYLVKRTGEKVFLECVQDMDHENMFWYRQDPGLGLRLIYFSYDVKMKEKGDIPEGYSVSREKKERFSLILESASTNQTSMYLCASSLGASGKYEQYFGPGTRLTVT.

This clone was counted a few times. The genes are TRBV6-2 or TRBV6-3 and TRBJ1-5, with 12 bases identical to TRBD1. Germline assignment: CDR1 MNHEY and CDR2 SVGEGT. The CDR3 covers 15 residues. The J segment lost 6 bases and the V segment lost 4 bases, leaving 4 bases of the junction unmatched. Written as DNA, the CDR3 is TGTGCCAGCAGTTCGGGACAGGGGGCAGGTCAGCCCCAGCATTTT. This codes for CASSSGQGAGQPQHF.

This chain connects TRBV9 to TRBJ2-7; 8 bases fit TRBD2. The CDR3 has 14 amino acids. CDR1 is SGDLS and CDR2 is YYNGEE in the germline V gene. J gave up 1 base and V 4 bases, and 4 bases lay outside the gene matches. Here the CDR3 DNA reads TGTGCCAGCAGCCACGGGGGGGATTCCTACGAGCAGTACTTC. Translation gives CASSHGGDSYEQYF.